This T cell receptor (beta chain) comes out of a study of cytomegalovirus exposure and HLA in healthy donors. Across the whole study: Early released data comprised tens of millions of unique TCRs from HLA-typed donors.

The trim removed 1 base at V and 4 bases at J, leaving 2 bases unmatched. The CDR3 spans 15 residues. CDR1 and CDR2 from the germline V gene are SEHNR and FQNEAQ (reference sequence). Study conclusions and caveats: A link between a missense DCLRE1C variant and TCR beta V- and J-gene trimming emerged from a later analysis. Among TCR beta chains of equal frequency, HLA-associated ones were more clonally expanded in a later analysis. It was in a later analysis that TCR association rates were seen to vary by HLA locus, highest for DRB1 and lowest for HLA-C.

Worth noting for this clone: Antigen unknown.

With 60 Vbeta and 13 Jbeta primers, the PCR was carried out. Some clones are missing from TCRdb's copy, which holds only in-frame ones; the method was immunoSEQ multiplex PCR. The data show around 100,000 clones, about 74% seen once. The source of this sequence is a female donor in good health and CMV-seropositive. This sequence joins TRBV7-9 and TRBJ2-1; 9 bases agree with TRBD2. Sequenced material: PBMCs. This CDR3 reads CASSLVAGGYNEQFF. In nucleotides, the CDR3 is TGTGCCAGCAGCTTAGTTGCGGGAGGGTACAATGAGCAGTTCTTC.